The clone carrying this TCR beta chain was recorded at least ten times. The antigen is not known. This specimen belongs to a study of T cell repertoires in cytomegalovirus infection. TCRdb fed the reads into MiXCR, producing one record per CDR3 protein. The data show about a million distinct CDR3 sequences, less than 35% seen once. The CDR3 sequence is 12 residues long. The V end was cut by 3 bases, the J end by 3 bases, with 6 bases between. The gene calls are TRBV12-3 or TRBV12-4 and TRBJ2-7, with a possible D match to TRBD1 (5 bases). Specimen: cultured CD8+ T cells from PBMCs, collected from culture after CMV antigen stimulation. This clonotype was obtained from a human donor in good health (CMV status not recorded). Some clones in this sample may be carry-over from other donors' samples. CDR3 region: CASSLGHYEQYF. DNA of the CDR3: TGTGCCAGCAGTTTGGGGCACTACGAGCAGTACTTC.